The 6 T cell receptor beta chains listed next were all sequenced from one sample in a study of shared clonotypes between healthy human individuals. Sequencing used immunoSEQ multiplex PCR; TCRdb keeps in-frame clones, though not all of them. There are under 2.5 million clones in the sample; roughly 90% occur only once, and 0.37% lies in the top ten. Sequenced sample: naive CD4+ T cells from PBMCs. Subset specified: CD45RA+ positively selected. The source of these receptors is a man aged 18 to 30 in good health. Some clones in this sample may be carry-over from other donors' samples.

V is TRBV5-5 and J is TRBJ2-7; D not certain. Trimming cost V 1 base and J 0 bases, with 11 bases left between them. This CDR3 contains 15 residues. In germline, CDR1 is SGHKS, CDR2 YYEKEE (reference sequence). CDR3 region: CASSLSGGSSYEQYF. CDR3 sequence (DNA): TGTGCCAGCAGCTTGTCGGGCGGAAGCTCCTACGAGCAGTACTTC.

This chain connects TRBV28 to TRBJ2-1; 12 nucleotides agree with TRBD1. Germline V gene data show CDR1 as MDHEN and CDR2 as SYDVKM. The CDR3 extends over 16 amino acids. The trim removed 3 bases at V and 5 bases at J, leaving 5 bases unmatched. CDR3 amino acids: CASSFSGTGGHNEQFF. CDR3 coding DNA: TGTGCCAGCAGTTTTTCCGGGACAGGGGGCCACAATGAGCAGTTCTTC.

This rearrangement joins TRBV18 to TRBJ2-5, with 8 bases aligning to TRBD1. Germline-derived CDR1 and CDR2 are KGHSH and LQKENI. The V segment lost 4 bases and the J segment 1 base; nucleotides outside the gene matches: 2. This CDR3 region has 14 residues. The CDR3 nucleotides read TGTGCCAGCTCACTACAGGGGGTCCAAGAGACCCAGTACTTC. Translating it yields CASSLQGVQETQYF.

V is TRBV29-1 and J is TRBJ2-1, with 8 bases lining up with TRBD2. Germline V lookup: CDR1 SQVTM, CDR2 ANQGSEA. This CDR3 has 12 residues. After removal of 6 bases from V and 9 bases from J, the junction contained 7 bases not matched to a gene. Here the CDR3 reads CSVREGLGEQFF. Written as DNA, the CDR3 is TGCAGCGTACGGGAGGGCCTGGGTGAGCAGTTCTTC.

This chain connects TRBV5-1 to TRBJ2-7; D call uncertain. The CDR3 is made up of 14 amino acids. Between the trimmed V and J ends, which lost 3 bases and 0 bases, there was a span of 10 bases. CDR1 is SGHRS, CDR2 YFSETQ, per germline. CDR3 amino acids: CASSSPWASYEQYF. The CDR3 DNA sequence: TGCGCCAGCAGCTCCCCCTGGGCCTCCTACGAGCAGTACTTC. Variable domain in full (rest from reference TRBV5-1 and TRBJ2-7): KAGVTQTPRYLIKTRGQQVTLSCSPISGHRSVSWYQQTPGQGLQFLFEYFSETQRNKGNFPGRFSGRQFSNSRSEMNVSTLELGDSALYLCASSSPWASYEQYFGPGTRLTVT.

The chain carries TRBV2 and TRBJ2-7; 10 bases match TRBD2. V shed 2 bases, J shed 9 bases, and the junction held 7 bases outside the gene matches. From germline, CDR1 is SNHLY and CDR2 FYNNEI. The CDR3 spans 14 residues. Here the CDR3 DNA reads TGTGCCAGCAGTGAATGGGGACTAGCGATATTGCAGTACTTC. Its translation: CASSEWGLAILQYF.